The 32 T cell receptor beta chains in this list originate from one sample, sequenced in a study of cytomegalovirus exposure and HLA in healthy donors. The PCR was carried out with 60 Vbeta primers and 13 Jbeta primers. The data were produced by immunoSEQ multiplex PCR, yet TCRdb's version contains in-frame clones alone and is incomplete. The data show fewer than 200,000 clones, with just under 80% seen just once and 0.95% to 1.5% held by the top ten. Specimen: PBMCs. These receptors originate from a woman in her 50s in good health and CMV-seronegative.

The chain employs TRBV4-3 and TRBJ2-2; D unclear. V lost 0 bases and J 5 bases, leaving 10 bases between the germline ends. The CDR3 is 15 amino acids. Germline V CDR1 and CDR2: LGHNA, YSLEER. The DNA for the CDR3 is TGCGCCAGCAGCCAAGACTTTCTAGGAACCGGGGAGCTGTTTTTT. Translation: CASSQDFLGTGELFF.

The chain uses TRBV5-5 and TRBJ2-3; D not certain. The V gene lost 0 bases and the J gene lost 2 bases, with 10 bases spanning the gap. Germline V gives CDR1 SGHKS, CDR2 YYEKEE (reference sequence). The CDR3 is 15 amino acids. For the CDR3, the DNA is TGTGCCAGCAGCTTGGGGGCACTCCACACAGATACGCAGTATTTT. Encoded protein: CASSLGALHTDTQYF.

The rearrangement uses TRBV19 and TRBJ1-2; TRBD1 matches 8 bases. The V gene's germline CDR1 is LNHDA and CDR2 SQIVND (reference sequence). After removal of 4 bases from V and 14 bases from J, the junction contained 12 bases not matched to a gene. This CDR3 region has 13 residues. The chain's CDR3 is CASSTGQAGPGTF. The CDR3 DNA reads TGTGCCAGTAGTACGGGACAGGCCGGTCCCGGGACCTTC.

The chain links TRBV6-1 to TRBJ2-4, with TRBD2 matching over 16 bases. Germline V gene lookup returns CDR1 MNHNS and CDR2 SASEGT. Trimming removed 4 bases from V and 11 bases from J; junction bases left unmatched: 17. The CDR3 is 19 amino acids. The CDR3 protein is CASSGPGLAGGRDLGLQYF. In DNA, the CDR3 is TGTGCCAGCAGTGGCCCGGGACTAGCGGGGGGGCGAGACCTTGGGCTTCAGTACTTC.

The CDR3 coding sequence is TGTGCCAGCAGCTTGGATTGGACTCCTGAAGAGACCCAGTACTTC. This encodes CASSLDWTPEETQYF. The V gene is TRBV5-5, the J gene TRBJ2-5; D is perhaps TRBD2 (5 bases). This CDR3 spans 15 amino acids. V lost 0 bases and J 3 bases, leaving 12 bases between the germline ends. Looked up from germline, CDR1 is SGHKS and CDR2 is YYEKEE (reference sequence).

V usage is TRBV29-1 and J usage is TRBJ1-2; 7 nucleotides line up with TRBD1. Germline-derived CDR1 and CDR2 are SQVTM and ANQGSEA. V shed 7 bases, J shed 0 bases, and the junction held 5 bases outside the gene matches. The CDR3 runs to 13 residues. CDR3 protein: CSAGTAPNYGYTF. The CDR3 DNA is TGCAGCGCTGGGACAGCTCCTAACTATGGCTACACCTTC.

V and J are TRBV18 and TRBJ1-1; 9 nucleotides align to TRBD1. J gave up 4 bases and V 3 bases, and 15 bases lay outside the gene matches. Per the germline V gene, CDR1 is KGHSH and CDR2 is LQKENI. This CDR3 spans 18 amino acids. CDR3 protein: CASSPTIGDRVVSTEAFF. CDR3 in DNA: TGTGCCAGCTCACCGACAATTGGGGACAGGGTGGTGAGCACTGAAGCTTTCTTT.

The CDR3 here is CASSNAPLAGGLSSYNEQFF. CDR3 DNA: TGTGCCAGCAGCAACGCCCCACTAGCGGGAGGGCTTAGCTCCTACAATGAGCAGTTCTTC. This chain connects TRBV21-1 to TRBJ2-1; the table's TRBD2 call for D was not verified on the DNA. TRBV21-1 is marked as a pseudogene. The CDR3 totals 20 residues.

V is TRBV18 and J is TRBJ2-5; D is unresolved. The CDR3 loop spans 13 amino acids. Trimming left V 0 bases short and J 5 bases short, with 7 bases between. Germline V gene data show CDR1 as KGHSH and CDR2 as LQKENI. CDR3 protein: CASSPPSGETQYF. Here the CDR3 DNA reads TGTGCCAGCTCACCACCGTCCGGTGAGACCCAGTACTTC.

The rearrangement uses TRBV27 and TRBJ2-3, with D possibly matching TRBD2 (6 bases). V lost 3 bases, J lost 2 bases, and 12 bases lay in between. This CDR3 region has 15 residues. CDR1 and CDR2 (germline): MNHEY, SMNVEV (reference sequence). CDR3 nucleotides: TGTGCCAGCAGTTTTGCGGCGGGGATCACAGATACGCAGTATTTT. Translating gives CASSFAAGITDTQYF.

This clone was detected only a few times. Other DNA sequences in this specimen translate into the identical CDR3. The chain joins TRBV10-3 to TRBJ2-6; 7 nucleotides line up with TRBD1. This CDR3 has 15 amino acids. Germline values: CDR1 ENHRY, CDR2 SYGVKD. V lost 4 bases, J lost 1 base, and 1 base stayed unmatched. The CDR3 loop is CAISGQGSGANVLTF. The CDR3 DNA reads TGTGCCATCAGTGGACAGGGTTCTGGGGCCAACGTCCTGACTTTC.

In DNA, the CDR3 is TGTGCCAGCAGCCTTTTTATTCGACTAGCGGGGGGCACAGATACGCAGTATTTT. Translation gives CASSLFIRLAGGTDTQYF. This sequence joins TRBV5-4 and TRBJ2-3; 12 bases match TRBD2. The CDR3 is 18 amino acids. The V segment lost 4 bases and the J segment 1 base; nucleotides outside the gene matches: 10. Per the germline V gene, CDR1 is SGHNT and CDR2 is YYREEE (reference sequence).

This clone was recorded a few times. CDR3 region: CASSRTGGNTEAFF. CDR3 nucleotides: TGTGCCAGCTCACGGACAGGGGGCAACACTGAAGCTTTCTTT. The chain carries TRBV18 and TRBJ1-1; TRBD1 matches 11 bases. The V gene end was trimmed by 4 bases and the J gene end by 2 bases; junction bases not matched to a gene: 0. The CDR3 spans 14 residues. The germline gives CDR1 KGHSH, CDR2 LQKENI.

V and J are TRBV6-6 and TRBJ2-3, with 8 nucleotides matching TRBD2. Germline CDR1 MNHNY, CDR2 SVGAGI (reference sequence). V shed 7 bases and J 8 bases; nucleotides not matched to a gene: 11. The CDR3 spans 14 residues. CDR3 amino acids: CASTPAGVGGTQYF. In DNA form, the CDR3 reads TGTGCCAGCACCCCAGCGGGAGTGGGCGGTACGCAGTATTTT.

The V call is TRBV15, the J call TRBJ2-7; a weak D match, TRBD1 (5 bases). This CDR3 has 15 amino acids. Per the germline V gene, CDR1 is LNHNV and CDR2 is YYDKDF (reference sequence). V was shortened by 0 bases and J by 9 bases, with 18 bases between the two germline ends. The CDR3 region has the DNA TGTGCCACCAGCAGAGATGGCCAGGGCGCCACCCGGCAGTACTTC. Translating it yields CATSRDGQGATRQYF.

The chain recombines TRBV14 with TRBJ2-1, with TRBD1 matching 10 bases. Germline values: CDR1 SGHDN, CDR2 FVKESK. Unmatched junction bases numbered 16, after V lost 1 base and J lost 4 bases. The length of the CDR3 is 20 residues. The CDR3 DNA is TGTGCCAGCAGCCAAGTATGGGGACAGGGGACCTACCTACCTTACAATGAGCAGTTCTTC. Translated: CASSQVWGQGTYLPYNEQFF.

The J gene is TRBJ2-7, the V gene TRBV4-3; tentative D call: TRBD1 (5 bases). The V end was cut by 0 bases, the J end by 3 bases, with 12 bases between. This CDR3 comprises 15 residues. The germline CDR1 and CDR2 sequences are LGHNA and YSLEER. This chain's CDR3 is CASSQDRQGIYEQYF. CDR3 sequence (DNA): TGCGCCAGCAGCCAAGATCGGCAGGGTATCTACGAGCAGTACTTC.

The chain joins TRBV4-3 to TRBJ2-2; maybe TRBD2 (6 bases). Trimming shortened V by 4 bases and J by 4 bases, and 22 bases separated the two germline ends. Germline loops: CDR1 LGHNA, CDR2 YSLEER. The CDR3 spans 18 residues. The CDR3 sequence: CASSRRNPTSLGTGELFF. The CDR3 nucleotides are TGCGCCAGCAGCCGAAGAAACCCGACTAGTCTGGGCACCGGGGAGCTGTTTTTT.

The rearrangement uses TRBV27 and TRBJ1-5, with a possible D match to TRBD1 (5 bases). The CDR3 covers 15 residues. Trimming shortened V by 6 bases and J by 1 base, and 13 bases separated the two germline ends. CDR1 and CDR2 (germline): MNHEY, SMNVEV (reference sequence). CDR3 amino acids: CASSSRGGSNQPQHF. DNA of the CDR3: TGTGCCAGCAGCTCCCGCGGGGGGAGCAATCAGCCCCAGCATTTT.

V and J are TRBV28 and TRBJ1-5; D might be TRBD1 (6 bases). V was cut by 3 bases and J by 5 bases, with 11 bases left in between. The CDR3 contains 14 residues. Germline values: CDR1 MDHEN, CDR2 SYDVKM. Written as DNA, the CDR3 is TGTGCCAGCAGTTTTGTGACAGGAGATCAGCCCCAGCATTTT. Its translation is CASSFVTGDQPQHF.

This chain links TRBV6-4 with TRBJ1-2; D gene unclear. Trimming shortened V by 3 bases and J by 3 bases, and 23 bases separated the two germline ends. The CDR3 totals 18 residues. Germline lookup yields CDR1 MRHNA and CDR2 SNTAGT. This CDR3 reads CASSEEEGKIYPYYGYTF. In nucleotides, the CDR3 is TGTGCCAGCAGTGAAGAGGAGGGCAAAATCTACCCCTACTATGGCTACACCTTC.

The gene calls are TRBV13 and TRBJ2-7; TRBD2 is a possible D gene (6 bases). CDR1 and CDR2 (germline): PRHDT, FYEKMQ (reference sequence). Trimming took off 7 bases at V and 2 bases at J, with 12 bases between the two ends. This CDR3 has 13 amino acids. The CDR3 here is CASKGGGTYEQYF. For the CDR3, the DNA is TGTGCCAGCAAGGGTGGGGGGACCTACGAGCAGTACTTC.

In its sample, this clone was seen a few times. CDR3 residues: CAWSARQKNEKLFF. CDR3 nucleotides: TGTGCCTGGAGTGCTCGACAGAAGAATGAAAAACTGTTTTTT. The chain links TRBV30 to TRBJ1-4; tentative D call: TRBD1 (5 bases). V shed 1 base and J shed 5 bases, with 11 bases lying between them. The CDR3 spans 14 residues. CDR1 is GTSNPN, CDR2 SVGIG, per germline (reference sequence). Variable domain in full (rest from reference TRBV30 and TRBJ1-4): SQTIHQWPATLVQPVGSPLSLECTVEGTSNPNLYWYRQAAGRGLQLLFYSVGIGQISSEVPQNLSASRPQDRQFILSSKKLLLSDSGFYLCAWSARQKNEKLFFGSGTQLSVL.

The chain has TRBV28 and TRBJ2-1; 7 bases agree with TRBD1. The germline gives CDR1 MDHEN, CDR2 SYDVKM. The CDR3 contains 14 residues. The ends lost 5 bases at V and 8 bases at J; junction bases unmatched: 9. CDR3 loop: CASSPTTGRDEQFF. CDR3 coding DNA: TGTGCCAGCAGTCCGACGACAGGGCGGGATGAGCAGTTCTTC. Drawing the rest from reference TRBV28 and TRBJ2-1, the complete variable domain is DVKVTQSSRYLVKRTGEKVFLECVQDMDHENMFWYRQDPGLGLRLIYFSYDVKMKEKGDIPEGYSVSREKKERFSLILESASTNQTSMYLCASSPTTGRDEQFFGPGTRLTVL.

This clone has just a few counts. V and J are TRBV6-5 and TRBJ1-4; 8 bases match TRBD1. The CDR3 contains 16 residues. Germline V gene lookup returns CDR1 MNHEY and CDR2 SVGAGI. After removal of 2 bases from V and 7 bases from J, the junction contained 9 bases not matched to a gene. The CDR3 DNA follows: TGTGCCAGCAGTTACACCCAGGGGGCGCTGGGTGAAAAACTGTTTTTT. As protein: CASSYTQGALGEKLFF.

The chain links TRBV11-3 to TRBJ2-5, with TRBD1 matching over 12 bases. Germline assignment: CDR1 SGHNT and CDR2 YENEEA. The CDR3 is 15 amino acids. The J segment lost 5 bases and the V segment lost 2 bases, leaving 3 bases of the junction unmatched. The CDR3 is CASSLRGQGAETQYF. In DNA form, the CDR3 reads TGTGCCAGCAGCTTACGGGGACAGGGGGCTGAGACCCAGTACTTC.

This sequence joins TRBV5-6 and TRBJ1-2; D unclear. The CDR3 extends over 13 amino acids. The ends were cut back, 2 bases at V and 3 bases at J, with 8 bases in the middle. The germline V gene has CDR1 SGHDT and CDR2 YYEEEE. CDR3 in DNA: TGTGCCAGCAGCTTCCTGGCTGACTATGGCTACACCTTC. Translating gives CASSFLADYGYTF. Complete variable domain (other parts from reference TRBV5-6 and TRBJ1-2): DAGVTQSPTHLIKTRGQQVTLRCSPKSGHDTVSWYQQALGQGPQFIFQYYEEEERQRGNFPDRFSGHQFPNYSSELNVNALLLGDSALYLCASSFLADYGYTFGSGTRLTVV.

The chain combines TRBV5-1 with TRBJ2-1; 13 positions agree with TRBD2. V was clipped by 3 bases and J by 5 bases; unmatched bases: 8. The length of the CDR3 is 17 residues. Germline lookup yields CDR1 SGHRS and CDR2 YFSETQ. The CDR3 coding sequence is TGCGCCAGCAGCTCCGAACCGGGGACTAGCGGGAACAATGAGCAGTTCTTC. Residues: CASSSEPGTSGNNEQFF. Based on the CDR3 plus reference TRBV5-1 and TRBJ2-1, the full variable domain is KAGVTQTPRYLIKTRGQQVTLSCSPISGHRSVSWYQQTPGQGLQFLFEYFSETQRNKGNFPGRFSGRQFSNSRSEMNVSTLELGDSALYLCASSSEPGTSGNNEQFFGPGTRLTVL.

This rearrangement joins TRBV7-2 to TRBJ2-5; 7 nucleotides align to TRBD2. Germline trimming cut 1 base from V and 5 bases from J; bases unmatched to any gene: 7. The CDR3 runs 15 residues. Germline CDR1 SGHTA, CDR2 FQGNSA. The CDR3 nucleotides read TGTGCCAGCAGCTTAGTGGGGAGGGGTCAGGAGACCCAGTACTTC. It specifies CASSLVGRGQETQYF. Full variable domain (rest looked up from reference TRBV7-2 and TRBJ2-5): GAGVSQSPSNKVTEKGKDVELRCDPISGHTALYWYRQSLGQGLEFLIYFQGNSAPDKSGLPSDRFSAERTGGSVSTLTIQRTQQEDSAVYLCASSLVGRGQETQYFGPGTRLLVL.

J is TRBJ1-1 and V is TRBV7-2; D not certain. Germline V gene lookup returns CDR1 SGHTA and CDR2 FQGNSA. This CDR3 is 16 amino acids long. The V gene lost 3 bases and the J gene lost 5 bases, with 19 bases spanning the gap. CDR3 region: CASSLGYLLGSTEAFF. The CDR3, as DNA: TGTGCCAGCAGCTTGGGGTACCTTTTAGGGAGTACTGAAGCTTTCTTT. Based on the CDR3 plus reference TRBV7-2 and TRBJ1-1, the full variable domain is GAGVSQSPSNKVTEKGKDVELRCDPISGHTALYWYRQSLGQGLEFLIYFQGNSAPDKSGLPSDRFSAERTGGSVSTLTIQRTQQEDSAVYLCASSLGYLLGSTEAFFGQGTRLTVV.

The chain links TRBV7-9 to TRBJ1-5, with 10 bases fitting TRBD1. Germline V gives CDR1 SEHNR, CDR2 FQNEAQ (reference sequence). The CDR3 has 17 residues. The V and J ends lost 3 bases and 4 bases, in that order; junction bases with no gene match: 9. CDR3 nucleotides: TGTGCCAGCAGCTTTGACCCCCCGGGACAGGGGAATCAGCCCCAGCATTTT. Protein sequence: CASSFDPPGQGNQPQHF.

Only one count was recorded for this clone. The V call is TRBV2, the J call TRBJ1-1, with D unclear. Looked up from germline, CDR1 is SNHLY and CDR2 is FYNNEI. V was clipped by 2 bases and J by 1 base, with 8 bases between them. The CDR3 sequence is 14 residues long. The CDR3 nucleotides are TGTGCCAGCAGTGAACCTCGTAAGAACACTGAAGCTTTCTTT. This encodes CASSEPRKNTEAFF.